This TCR beta chain was captured by sequencing in a study of OX40 agonist ivuxolimab in advanced cancers. Study-level information: Intravenous ivuxolimab was administered to patients every 2 weeks at 0.01 to 10 mg/kg. Prior anti-PD-1, anti-PD-L1 or anti-CTLA-4 therapy did not bar entry, and 40% to 45% had some.

The germline gives CDR1 MNHEY, CDR2 SMNVEV (reference sequence). This CDR3 spans 15 amino acids. This clone has more than one count but fewer than ten. Its antigen is still unknown. The junction does not match germline at one end; this may be a read error. Study outcomes and limitations: Nonresponders included some who also had low normalized T-cell clonal expansion.

Generated by immunoSEQ multiplex PCR, the TCRdb table keeps only in-frame clones and is missing some. This table holds about 22,000 clones, around 83% found once. This receptor was obtained from an adult with an advanced solid tumor such as melanoma, head and neck, liver or kidney cancer. The sample was CD4+ or CD8+ T cells sorted from blood, taken in a trial of the OX40 agonist ivuxolimab. This chain links TRBV27 with TRBJ1-2, with TRBD1 as a possible D gene (5 bases). CDR3 nucleotides: TGTGCCAGCAGTTTAACGGGGGGTGGTAACGATGGCTACACCTTC. Its translation: CASSLTGGGNDGYTF.